This entry lists 26 T cell receptor beta chains sequenced from one sample in a study of blood T cell repertoires in COVID-19. Sequenced by immunoSEQ multiplex PCR; TCRdb stores in-frame clones only, minus some. Of around 180,000 clones in the sample, over 75% were seen once. Sequencing input: peripheral blood. The receptors were sampled from a person aged 70 to 85 with COVID-19, enrolled during active disease.

This chain links TRBV5-4 with TRBJ2-7; possible D gene TRBD2, 5 bases. Germline V lookup: CDR1 SGHNT, CDR2 YYREEE (reference sequence). Trimming took 4 bases from V and 3 from J, leaving 8 bases between them. The CDR3 is made up of 12 amino acids. In DNA, the CDR3 is TGTGCCAGCAGCCGGGGAAACTACGAGCAGTACTTC. As protein: CASSRGNYEQYF.

The rearrangement joins TRBV18 to TRBJ1-1, with D possibly being TRBD1 (6 bases). The CDR3 is 12 residues long. Germline CDR1 is KGHSH and CDR2 is LQKENI. With 4 bases removed from V and 4 bases from J, the gap between germline ends came to 7 bases. Here the CDR3 reads CASSLGATEAFF. The CDR3 DNA follows: TGTGCCAGCTCACTGGGGGCCACTGAAGCTTTCTTT.

Notes on this clone: The sample carries other DNA sequences with the same CDR3. This rearrangement joins TRBV6-1 to TRBJ1-6, with 8 positions matching TRBD1. The germline CDR1 and CDR2 sequences are MNHNS and SASEGT. The length of the CDR3 is 14 residues. J gave up 13 bases and V 1 base, and 6 bases lay outside the gene matches. The CDR3 DNA sequence: TGTGCCAGCAGTGAAGGACAGGGGTCCTCGCCCCTCCACTTT. Amino acid sequence: CASSEGQGSSPLHF.

The V and J genes are TRBV5-1 and TRBJ2-3, with 11 positions matching TRBD2. The CDR3 has 14 amino acids. Germline CDR1 SGHRS, CDR2 YFSETQ. V was clipped by 4 bases and J by 5 bases; unmatched bases: 3. This CDR3 is CASSIGTSGDTQYF. CDR3 nucleotides: TGCGCCAGCAGCATTGGGACTAGCGGAGATACGCAGTATTTT.

V and J are TRBV3-1 (or the pseudogene TRBV3-2) and TRBJ1-3; 8 positions match TRBD1. Losses at the gene ends were 5 bases for V and 0 bases for J; bases not matched to a gene: 6. The CDR3 totals 16 residues. Germline loops: CDR1 LGHDT, CDR2 YNNKEL (reference sequence). CDR3: CASSGRQGPSGNTIYF. The CDR3 DNA reads TGTGCCAGCAGCGGGCGACAGGGGCCCTCTGGAAACACCATATATTTT.

This chain links TRBV2 with TRBJ1-3; tentatively, D is TRBD1 (6 bases). CDR1 and CDR2 (germline): SNHLY, FYNNEI. V shed 3 bases and J shed 2 bases, with 11 bases lying between them. The length of the CDR3 is 15 residues. In DNA form, the CDR3 reads TGTGCCAGCAGTGAGAGGGCAGGGGCTGGAAACACCATATATTTT. Encoded protein: CASSERAGAGNTIYF. Supplemented by reference TRBV2 and TRBJ1-3, the full variable domain reads EPEVTQTPSHQVTQMGQEVILRCVPISNHLYFYWYRQILGQKVEFLVSFYNNEISEKSEIFDDQFSVERPDGSNFTLKIRSTKLEDSAMYFCASSERAGAGNTIYFGEGSWLTVV.

The rearrangement joins TRBV7-2 to TRBJ2-7; 9 bases are a match to TRBD2. CDR3 length: 15 residues. The germline V gene encodes CDR1 SGHTA and CDR2 FQGNSA. Trimming at V came to 1 base and at J to 4 bases, leaving 5 bases not matched to a gene. CDR3 nucleotides: TGTGCCAGCAGCTTAGTGGCGGGGGGGGTTTACGAGCAGTACTTC. The encoded protein is CASSLVAGGVYEQYF.

V and J are TRBV19 and TRBJ2-5; D is unclear. The CDR3 consists of 16 residues. Germline V lookup: CDR1 LNHDA, CDR2 SQIVND (reference sequence). V was cut by 2 bases and J by 0 bases, with 13 bases left in between. DNA of the CDR3: TGTGCCAGTAGTATATCTGTAGTCGGGTACCAAGAGACCCAGTACTTC. Its protein is CASSISVVGYQETQYF.

This chain connects TRBV19 to TRBJ1-1, with 7 bases fitting TRBD1. Germline CDR1 is LNHDA and CDR2 is SQIVND (reference sequence). Unmatched junction bases numbered 3, after V lost 5 bases and J lost 0 bases. The CDR3 runs 14 residues. CDR3 region: CASSQDRLNTEAFF. CDR3 DNA sequence: TGTGCCAGTAGTCAGGACAGGCTGAACACTGAAGCTTTCTTT.

V gene TRBV9 combines with J gene TRBJ1-3; D perhaps matches TRBD1 (5 bases). The ends were cut back, 0 bases at V and 6 bases at J, with 7 bases in the middle. The length of the CDR3 is 13 residues. Looked up from germline, CDR1 is SGDLS and CDR2 is YYNGEE. The CDR3 sequence is CASSVEGVNTIYF. Here the CDR3 DNA reads TGTGCCAGCAGCGTAGAAGGGGTAAACACCATATATTTT.

This chain uses TRBV28 with TRBJ2-6; D gene ambiguous. V was trimmed by 8 bases and J by 2 bases, leaving 7 bases between them. CDR1 is MDHEN, CDR2 SYDVKM, per germline. The CDR3 length is 13 residues. The CDR3 sequence is CASRVTGANVLTF. The CDR3 DNA is TGTGCCAGCCGGGTTACTGGGGCCAACGTCCTGACTTTC.

The chain combines TRBV13 with TRBJ2-7, with D uncertain. The CDR3 spans 11 residues. The V and J ends lost 4 bases and 1 base respectively, with 2 bases between them. CDR1 is PRHDT, CDR2 FYEKMQ, per germline (reference sequence). In nucleotides, the CDR3 is TGTGCCAGCAGCTCTTCCTACGAGCAGTACTTC. Its protein product is CASSSSYEQYF.

The J gene is TRBJ2-7, the V gene TRBV7-2, with 7 bases that match TRBD2. Germline V gives CDR1 SGHTA, CDR2 FQGNSA. V trimming: 1 base; J trimming: 3 bases; junction bases outside the gene matches: 6. The CDR3 length is 15 residues. CDR3 loop: CASSLVVGGVYEQYF. The CDR3 DNA sequence: TGTGCCAGCAGCTTAGTCGTGGGGGGGGTCTACGAGCAGTACTTC.

This clone turned up a few times. The chain carries TRBV29-1 and TRBJ1-4; D may be TRBD1 (5 bases). The CDR3 has 12 amino acids. The germline V gene encodes CDR1 SQVTM and CDR2 ANQGSEA. V shed 0 bases and J shed 8 bases, with 7 bases lying between them. The CDR3 loop reads CSVEDGGEKLFF. CDR3 DNA: TGCAGCGTTGAAGATGGGGGGGAAAAACTGTTTTTT.

The rearrangement uses TRBV27 and TRBJ2-1; perhaps TRBD2 as D (5 bases). The CDR3 has 15 residues. V lost 5 bases and J lost 5, with 16 bases in between. Germline CDR1 MNHEY, CDR2 SMNVEV (reference sequence). The CDR3 coding sequence is TGTGCCAGCAGTCCGCCTCGGGAAGGGAACAATGAGCAGTTCTTC. This gives the protein CASSPPREGNNEQFF.

V is TRBV5-4 and J is TRBJ2-5, with D perhaps matching TRBD2 (6 bases). Trimming stripped 4 bases from V and 7 bases from J, with 20 bases between. The CDR3 length is 15 residues. Germline CDR1 SGHNT, CDR2 YYREEE (reference sequence). The CDR3 bases are TGTGCCAGCAGCGGAGCCGGGAAGAACGGGGGGACCCAGTACTTC. Translating gives CASSGAGKNGGTQYF.

The chain recombines TRBV5-1 with TRBJ2-2, with unresolved D. Trimming cost V 0 bases and J 4 bases, with 4 bases left between them. The length of the CDR3 is 13 residues. From germline, CDR1 is SGHRS and CDR2 YFSETQ. The CDR3, as DNA: TGCGCCAGCAGCTTGGCCGTCACCGGGGAGCTGTTTTTT. Protein product: CASSLAVTGELFF.

The chain is built from TRBV5-1 and TRBJ2-1, with TRBD1 matching 11 bases. Germline V gives CDR1 SGHRS, CDR2 YFSETQ. The CDR3 has 15 residues. The V segment lost 4 bases and the J segment 6 bases; nucleotides outside the gene matches: 6. The CDR3 coding sequence is TGCGCCAGCAGCCCATTGGGACAGGGGGTCAATGAGCAGTTCTTC. Translating it yields CASSPLGQGVNEQFF.

The rearrangement uses TRBV4-1 and TRBJ2-4, with D possibly TRBD1 on 5 matching bases. Germline loops: CDR1 MGHRA, CDR2 YSYEKL. The length of the CDR3 is 16 residues. V dropped 0 bases and J dropped 4 bases, with 13 bases sitting between them. As DNA, the CDR3 is TGCGCCAGCAGCCAAGACCCGATTGGGGCGAAAAACATTCAGTACTTC. This encodes CASSQDPIGAKNIQYF.

In its sample, this clone was seen a few times. The chain has TRBV29-1 and TRBJ2-5; maybe TRBD1 (6 bases). Germline V gene sequence: CDR1 SQVTM, CDR2 ANQGSEA. This CDR3 has 12 amino acids. V lost 6 bases, J lost 1 base, and 9 bases lay in between. The CDR3, as DNA: TGCAGCGTAGCGGACAGCCAAGAGACCCAGTACTTC. As protein: CSVADSQETQYF.

The V call is TRBV28, the J call TRBJ1-1; D remains unclear. This CDR3 is built from 13 residues. With 7 bases removed from V and 2 bases from J, the gap between germline ends came to 11 bases. Germline values: CDR1 MDHEN, CDR2 SYDVKM. Here the CDR3 DNA reads TGTGCCAGCAAGGTGACACACAACACTGAAGCTTTCTTT. Translated: CASKVTHNTEAFF.

V and J are TRBV29-1 and TRBJ1-5, with a weak D call TRBD1 (6 bases). This CDR3 spans 12 amino acids. The germline V gene encodes CDR1 SQVTM and CDR2 ANQGSEA. Deletions cut 6 bases from V and 3 bases from J, with 9 bases between. This CDR3 is CSVGDTNQPQHF. In DNA form, the CDR3 reads TGCAGCGTGGGGGACACCAATCAGCCCCAGCATTTT. The full variable domain, rest sourced from reference TRBV29-1 and TRBJ1-5, is SAVISQKPSRDICQRGTSLTIQCQVDSQVTMMFWYRQQPGQSLTLIATANQGSEATYESGFVIDKFPISRPNLTFSTLTVSNMSPEDSSIYLCSVGDTNQPQHFGDGTRLSIL.

Regarding this clone: The conserved phenylalanine or tryptophan is not found at the CDR3 terminus, so this likely reflects a read error. No DNA is shown, since the ends of the CDR3 on it are uncertain; the CDR3 is the one TCRdb lists. The V call is TRBV5-4, the J call TRBJ2-7; TRBD1, the table's D call, was not compared with the DNA. The length of the CDR3 is 12 amino acids, counting both ends. From germline, CDR1 is SGHNT and CDR2 YYREEE (reference sequence). The CDR3 sequence: CASSLEGQDRDL.

The chain uses TRBV5-1 and TRBJ1-2; 8 bases align to TRBD1. The CDR3 length is 18 residues. Germline CDR1 and CDR2: SGHRS and YFSETQ. Trimming cost V 0 bases and J 2 bases; bases outside gene matches: 12. The CDR3 nucleotides are TGCGCCAGCAGCTTGGCGATGACAGGGGACGACGAAAACTATGGCTACACCTTC. It yields the protein CASSLAMTGDDENYGYTF.

The CDR3 region is CASSPRLRGGYNEQFF. The DNA for the CDR3 is TGTGCCAGCAGCCCCCGGCTCCGGGGGGGGTACAATGAGCAGTTCTTC. The chain employs TRBV27 and TRBJ2-1; 8 positions match TRBD2. CDR1 and CDR2 from the germline V gene are MNHEY and SMNVEV (reference sequence). The length of the CDR3 is 16 residues. After removal of 6 bases from V and 4 bases from J, the junction contained 11 bases not matched to a gene.

This rearrangement joins TRBV9 to TRBJ2-7, with D possibly matching TRBD2 (7 bases). This CDR3 is 14 amino acids long. V was clipped by 1 base and J by 6 bases, with 14 bases between them. Germline loops: CDR1 SGDLS, CDR2 YYNGEE. DNA of the CDR3: TGTGCCAGCAGCGTATCCCGGGGGGCTTCCGAGCAGTACTTC. This translates into CASSVSRGASEQYF.